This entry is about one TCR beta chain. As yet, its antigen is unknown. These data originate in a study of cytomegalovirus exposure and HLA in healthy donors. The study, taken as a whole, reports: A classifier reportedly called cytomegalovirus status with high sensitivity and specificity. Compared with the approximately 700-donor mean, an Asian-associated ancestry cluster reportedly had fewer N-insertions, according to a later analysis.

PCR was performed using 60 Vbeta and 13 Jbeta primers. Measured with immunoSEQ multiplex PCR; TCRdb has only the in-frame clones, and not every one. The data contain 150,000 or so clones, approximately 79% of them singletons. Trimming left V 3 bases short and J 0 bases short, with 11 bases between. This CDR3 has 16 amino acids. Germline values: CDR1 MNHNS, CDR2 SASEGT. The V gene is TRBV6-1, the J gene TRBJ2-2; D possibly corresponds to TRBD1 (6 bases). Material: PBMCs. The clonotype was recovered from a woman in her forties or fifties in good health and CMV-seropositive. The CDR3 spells CASSDRGQTNTGELFF. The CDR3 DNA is TGTGCCAGCAGTGACAGGGGCCAGACGAACACCGGGGAGCTGTTTTTT.